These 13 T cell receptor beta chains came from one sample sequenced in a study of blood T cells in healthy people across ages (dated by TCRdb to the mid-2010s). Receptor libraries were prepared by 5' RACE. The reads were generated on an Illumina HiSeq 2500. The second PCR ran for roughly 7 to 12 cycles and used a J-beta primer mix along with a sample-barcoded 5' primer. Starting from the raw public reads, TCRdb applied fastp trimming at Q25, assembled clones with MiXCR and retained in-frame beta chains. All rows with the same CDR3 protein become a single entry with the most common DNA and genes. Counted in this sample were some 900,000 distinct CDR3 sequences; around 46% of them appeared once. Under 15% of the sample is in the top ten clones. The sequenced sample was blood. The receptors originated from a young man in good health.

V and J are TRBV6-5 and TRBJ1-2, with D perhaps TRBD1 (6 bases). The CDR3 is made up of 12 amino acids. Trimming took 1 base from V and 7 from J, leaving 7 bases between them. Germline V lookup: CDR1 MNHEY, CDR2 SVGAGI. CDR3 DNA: TGTGCCAGCAGTTACTTAGGGGGTGGCTACACCTTC. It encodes CASSYLGGGYTF.

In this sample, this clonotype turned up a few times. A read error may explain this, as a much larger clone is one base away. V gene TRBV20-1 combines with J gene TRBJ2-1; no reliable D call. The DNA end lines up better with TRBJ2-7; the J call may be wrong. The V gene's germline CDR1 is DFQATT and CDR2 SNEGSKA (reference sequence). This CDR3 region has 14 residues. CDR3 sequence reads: CSARFRNSYNEQYF. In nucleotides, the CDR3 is TGCAGTGCTAGATTCAGGAACTCCTACAATGAGCAGTACTTC.

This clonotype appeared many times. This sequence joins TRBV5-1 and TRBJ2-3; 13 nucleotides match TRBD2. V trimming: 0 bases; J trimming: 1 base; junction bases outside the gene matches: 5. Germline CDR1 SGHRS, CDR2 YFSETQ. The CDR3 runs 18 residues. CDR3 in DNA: TGCGCCAGCAGCTTGGCTACTAGCGGGGGGGCCGGCACAGATACGCAGTATTTT. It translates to CASSLATSGGAGTDTQYF.

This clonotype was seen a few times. CDR3: CASSPPGQGTEQYF. CDR3 sequence (DNA): TGTGCCAGCAGTCCTCCGGGACAGGGAACCGAGCAGTACTTC. This chain links TRBV28 with TRBJ2-7, with 9 nucleotides matching TRBD1. Trimming at V came to 5 bases and at J to 6 bases, leaving 8 bases not matched to a gene. Germline CDR1 reads MDHEN; CDR2 reads SYDVKM. CDR3 length equals 14 residues.

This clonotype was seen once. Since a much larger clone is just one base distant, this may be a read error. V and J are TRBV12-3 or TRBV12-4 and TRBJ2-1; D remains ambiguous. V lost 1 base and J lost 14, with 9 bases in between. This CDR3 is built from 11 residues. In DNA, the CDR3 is TGTGCCAGCAGTTTAGAGTTGGTCAAGTTCTTC. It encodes CASSLELVKFF.

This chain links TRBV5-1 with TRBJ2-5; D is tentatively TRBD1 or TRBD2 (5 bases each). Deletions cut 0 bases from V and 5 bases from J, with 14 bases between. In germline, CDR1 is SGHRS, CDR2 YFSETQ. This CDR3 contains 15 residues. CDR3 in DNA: TGCGCCAGCAGCTTGGATTTAGGGGAGAGGGAGACCCAGTACTTC. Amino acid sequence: CASSLDLGERETQYF.

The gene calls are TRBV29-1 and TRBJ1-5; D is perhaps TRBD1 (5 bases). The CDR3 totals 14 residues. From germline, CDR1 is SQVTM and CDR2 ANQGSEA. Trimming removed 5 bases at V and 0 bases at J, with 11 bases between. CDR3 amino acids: CSVRDSLSNQPQHF. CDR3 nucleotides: TGCAGCGTTCGAGACAGCCTTAGCAATCAGCCCCAGCATTTT.

The CDR3 spells CASSPITGDYGYTF. The CDR3 coding sequence is TGTGCCAGCAGTCCAATCACAGGGGACTATGGCTACACCTTC. V usage is TRBV25-1 and J usage is TRBJ1-2; 7 bases map to TRBD1. This CDR3 is built from 14 residues. The ends lost 5 bases at V and 3 bases at J; junction bases unmatched: 6. Germline V lookup: CDR1 MGHDK, CDR2 SYGVNS.

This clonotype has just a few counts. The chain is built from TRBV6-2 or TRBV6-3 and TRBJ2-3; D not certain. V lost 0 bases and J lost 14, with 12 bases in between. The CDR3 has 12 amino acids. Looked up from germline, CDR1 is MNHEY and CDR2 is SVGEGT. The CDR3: CASSYSAIPWYF. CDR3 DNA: TGTGCCAGCAGTTACTCTGCCATACCATGGTATTTT.

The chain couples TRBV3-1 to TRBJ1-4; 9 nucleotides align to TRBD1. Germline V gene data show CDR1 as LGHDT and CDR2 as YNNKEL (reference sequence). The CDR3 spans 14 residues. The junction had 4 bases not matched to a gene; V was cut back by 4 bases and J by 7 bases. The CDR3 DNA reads TGTGCCAGCAGCCTGACAGGGGGGAGTGAAAAACTGTTTTTT. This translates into CASSLTGGSEKLFF.

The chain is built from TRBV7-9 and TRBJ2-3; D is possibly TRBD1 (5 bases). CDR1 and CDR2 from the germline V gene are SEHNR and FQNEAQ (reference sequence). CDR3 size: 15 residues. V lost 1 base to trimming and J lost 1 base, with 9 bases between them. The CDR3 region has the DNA TGTGCCAGCAGCTTAGAAGGACATCGCACAGATACGCAGTATTTT. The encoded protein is CASSLEGHRTDTQYF.

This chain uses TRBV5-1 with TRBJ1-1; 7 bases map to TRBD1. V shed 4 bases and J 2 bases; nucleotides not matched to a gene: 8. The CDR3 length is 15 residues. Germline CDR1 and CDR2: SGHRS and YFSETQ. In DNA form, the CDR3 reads TGCGCCAGCAGCAGACGACAGGGACCAAACACTGAAGCTTTCTTT. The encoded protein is CASSRRQGPNTEAFF.

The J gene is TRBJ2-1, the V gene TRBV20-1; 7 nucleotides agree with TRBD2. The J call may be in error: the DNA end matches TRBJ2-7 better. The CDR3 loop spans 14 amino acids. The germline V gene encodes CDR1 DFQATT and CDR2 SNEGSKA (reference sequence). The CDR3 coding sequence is TGCAGTGCTCCCAACCGGGCCAGCGGGGACGAGCAGTACTTC. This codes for CSAPNRASGDEQYF.